This TCR beta chain was obtained from a study of blood T cell repertoires in COVID-19 (dated by TCRdb to about 2020). About the investigation overall: Samples from collaborators originated in the United States, Italy and Spain and spanned both the acute and convalescent phases of COVID-19. The material from the prospective study consisted of cDNA or gDNA derived from T cells, B-cell-depleted T cells, or PBMCs. The dataset comprised deeply sampled blood TCRbeta repertoires from subjects exposed to, actively infected with, or recovered from COVID-19. The repertoires were made available in a free public database intended to serve as a resource for research on the immune response to SARS-CoV-2. The samples were drawn from the first 160 participants of the ongoing ImmuneRACE study and from 1,254 subjects provided by 6 global collaborators. A de-identified subject ID, COVID-19 status, age in years and sex were almost always included in the sample metadata. Where HLA class I and class II types were available, the types were taken from metadata supplied by the sample provider, not from assay-based typing.

What the study reported, not specific to this receptor: The amount of clinical and demographic metadata varied by source and participant and was provided uncurated.

Cut back by 6 bases and 0 bases, the V and J ends lie 11 bases apart. Including cysteine and phenylalanine, the CDR3 has 14 amino acids. The entry retains the CDR3 DNA only, 42 bases that are in frame from base 1. The germline V gene encodes CDR1 ENHRY and CDR2 SYGVKD. About this clone itself: Its antigen is unknown. Nothing much larger sits one base from this clone, and base qualities are not available.

Participants in the prospective study were enrolled through a virtual design, were aged roughly 18 to 90 years, and lived in about 25 United States geographic areas. To assign participants to cohorts, the prospective study relied on clinical history that participants themselves reported in a screening survey and a study questionnaire. In the prospective study, whole blood, serum and a nasopharyngeal or oropharyngeal swab were collected from each participant by mobile phlebotomists. Over a roughly two-month period, participants in the prospective study had the option of providing additional blood draws and questionnaires. Blood samples from the prospective study were shipped frozen or at room temperature prior to DNA extraction. TCRbeta CDR3 regions were amplified from genomic DNA using the immunoSEQ Assay, a bias-controlled multiplex PCR. As for the original processing: The number of nucleated cells in each sample was estimated from the amplification of reference gene primers within the assay. To quantify the absolute abundance of each unique TCRbeta CDR3 rearrangement, sequence reads were collapsed and filtered. Productive Simpson clonality was computed per sample as the square root of Simpson's diversity index over productive rearrangements. TCRdb took this table from immuneACCESS and kept in-frame rearrangements with V and J called. Such tables lack part of the clones; where checked against another copy, unresolved V genes explain under half of the gap, and the rest is unexplained. V and J calls and clone size follow that table, whereas D and trimming were derived from the DNA. The sample contains about 210,000 clones, about 91% of them found a single time. The ten largest account for 2% to 2.5% of the sample.

This sequence was found in a woman in her 40s with acute COVID-19. The sample was PBMCs or T cells enriched from blood (not recorded which). The chain links TRBV10-3 with TRBJ1-1; the D gene lacks a confident call. The DNA sequence follows: TGTGCCATCAGGGTTTCAGGAATGAACACTGAAGCTTTCTTT. It translates as CAIRVSGMNTEAFF.